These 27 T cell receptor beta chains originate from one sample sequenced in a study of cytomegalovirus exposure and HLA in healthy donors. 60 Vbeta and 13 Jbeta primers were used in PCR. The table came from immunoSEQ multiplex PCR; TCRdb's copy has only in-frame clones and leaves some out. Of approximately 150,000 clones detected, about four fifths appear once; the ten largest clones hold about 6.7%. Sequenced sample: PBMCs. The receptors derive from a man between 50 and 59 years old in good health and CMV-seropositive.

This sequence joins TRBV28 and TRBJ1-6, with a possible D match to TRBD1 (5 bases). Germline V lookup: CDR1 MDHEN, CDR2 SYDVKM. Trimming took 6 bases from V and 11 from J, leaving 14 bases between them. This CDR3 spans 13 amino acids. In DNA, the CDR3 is TGTGCCAGCAGATATCAGGGTTCGACACCCCTCCACTTT. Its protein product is CASRYQGSTPLHF.

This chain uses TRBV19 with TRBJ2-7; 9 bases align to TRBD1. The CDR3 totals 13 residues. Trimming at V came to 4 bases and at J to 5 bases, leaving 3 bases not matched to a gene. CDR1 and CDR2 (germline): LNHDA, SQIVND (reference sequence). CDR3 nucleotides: TGTGCCAGTAGTACACAGGGGGCGGACGAGCAGTACTTC. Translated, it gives CASSTQGADEQYF.

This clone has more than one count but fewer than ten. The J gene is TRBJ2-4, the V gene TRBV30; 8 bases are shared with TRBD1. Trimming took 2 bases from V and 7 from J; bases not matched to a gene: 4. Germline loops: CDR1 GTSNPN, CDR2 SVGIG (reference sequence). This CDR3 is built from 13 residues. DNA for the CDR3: TGTGCCTGGAGTACCGGGACAGGCAACATTCAGTACTTC. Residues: CAWSTGTGNIQYF.

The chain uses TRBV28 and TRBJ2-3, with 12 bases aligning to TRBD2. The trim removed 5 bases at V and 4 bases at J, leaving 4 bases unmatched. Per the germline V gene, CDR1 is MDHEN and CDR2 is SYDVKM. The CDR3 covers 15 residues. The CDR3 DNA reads TGTGCCAGCAGTAGACTAGCGGGAGAGGCAGATACGCAGTATTTT. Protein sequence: CASSRLAGEADTQYF. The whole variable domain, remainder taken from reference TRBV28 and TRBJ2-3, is DVKVTQSSRYLVKRTGEKVFLECVQDMDHENMFWYRQDPGLGLRLIYFSYDVKMKEKGDIPEGYSVSREKKERFSLILESASTNQTSMYLCASSRLAGEADTQYFGPGTRLTVL.

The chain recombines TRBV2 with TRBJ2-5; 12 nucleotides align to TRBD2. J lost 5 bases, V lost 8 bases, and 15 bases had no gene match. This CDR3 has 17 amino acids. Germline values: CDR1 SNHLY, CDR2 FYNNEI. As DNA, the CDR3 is TGTGCCAGCTCCGGACTAGCGGGACGTATTCGGTCGGAGACCCAGTACTTC. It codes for CASSGLAGRIRSETQYF.

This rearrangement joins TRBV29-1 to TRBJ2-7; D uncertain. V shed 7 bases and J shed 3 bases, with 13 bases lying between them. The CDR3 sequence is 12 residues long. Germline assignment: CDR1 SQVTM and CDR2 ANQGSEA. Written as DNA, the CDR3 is TGCAGCGCTGGGCTTAGTAGCTACGAGCAGTACTTC. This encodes CSAGLSSYEQYF.

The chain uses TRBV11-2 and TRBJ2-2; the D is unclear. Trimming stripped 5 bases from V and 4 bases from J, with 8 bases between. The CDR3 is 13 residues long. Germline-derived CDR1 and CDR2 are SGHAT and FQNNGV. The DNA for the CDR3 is TGTGCCAGCAGCCGACACCTCACCGGGGAGCTGTTTTTT. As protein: CASSRHLTGELFF.

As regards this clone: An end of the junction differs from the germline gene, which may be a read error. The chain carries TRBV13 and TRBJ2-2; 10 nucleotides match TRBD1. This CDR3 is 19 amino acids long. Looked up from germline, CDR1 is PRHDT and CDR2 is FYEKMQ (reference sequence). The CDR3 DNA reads TGTGCCAGCAGCATTACCGGGACAGGGGATTTCTCAAACACCCGGGAGCTGTTTTTT. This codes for CASSITGTGDFSNTRELFF.

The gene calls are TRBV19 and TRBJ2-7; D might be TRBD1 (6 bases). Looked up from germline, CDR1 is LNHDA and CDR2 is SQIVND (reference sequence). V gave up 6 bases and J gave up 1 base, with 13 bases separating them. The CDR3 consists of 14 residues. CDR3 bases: TGTGCCAGTAGCATTCGGGACAAGTCCTACGAGCAGTACTTC. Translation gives CASSIRDKSYEQYF.

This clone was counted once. The CDR3 is CASSQNPTGKETQYF. The CDR3 nucleotides are TGTGCCAGCAGCCAAAACCCCACGGGGAAAGAGACCCAGTACTTC. The chain combines TRBV5-6 with TRBJ2-5; TRBD2 might be the D (5 bases). CDR1 SGHDT and CDR2 YYEEEE come from the germline V gene. The CDR3 covers 15 residues. The V end was cut by 4 bases, the J end by 3 bases, with 16 bases between.

The CDR3 DNA reads as TGTGCCAGCTCACCGGACAATACTGAAGCTTTCTTT. As protein: CASSPDNTEAFF. The chain links TRBV18 to TRBJ1-1; TRBD1 is a possible D gene (5 bases). Per the germline V gene, CDR1 is KGHSH and CDR2 is LQKENI. The CDR3 extends over 12 amino acids. Trimming removed 3 bases at V and 5 bases at J, with 7 bases between.

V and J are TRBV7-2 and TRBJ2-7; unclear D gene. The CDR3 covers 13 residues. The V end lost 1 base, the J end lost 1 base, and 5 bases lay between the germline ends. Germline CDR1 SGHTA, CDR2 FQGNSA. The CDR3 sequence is CASSLVESYEQYF. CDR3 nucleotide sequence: TGTGCCAGCAGCTTAGTCGAGTCCTACGAGCAGTACTTC.

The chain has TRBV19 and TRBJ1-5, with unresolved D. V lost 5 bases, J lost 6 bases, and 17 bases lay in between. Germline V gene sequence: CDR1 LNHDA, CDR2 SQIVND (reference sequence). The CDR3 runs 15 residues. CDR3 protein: CASSFLATNPQPQHF. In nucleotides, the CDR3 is TGTGCCAGTAGTTTCCTGGCCACCAATCCTCAGCCCCAGCATTTT.

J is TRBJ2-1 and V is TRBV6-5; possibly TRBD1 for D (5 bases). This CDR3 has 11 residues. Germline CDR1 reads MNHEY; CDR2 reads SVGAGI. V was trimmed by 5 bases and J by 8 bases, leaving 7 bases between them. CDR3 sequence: CASSPGHEQFF. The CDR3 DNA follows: TGTGCCAGCAGTCCAGGGCATGAGCAGTTCTTC.

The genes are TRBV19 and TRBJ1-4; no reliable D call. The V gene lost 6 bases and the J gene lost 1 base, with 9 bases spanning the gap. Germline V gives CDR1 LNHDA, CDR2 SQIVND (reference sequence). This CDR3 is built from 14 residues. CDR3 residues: CASSPERTNEKLFF. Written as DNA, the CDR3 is TGTGCCAGTAGCCCCGAGAGAACTAATGAAAAACTGTTTTTT. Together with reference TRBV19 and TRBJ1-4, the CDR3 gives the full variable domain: DGGITQSPKYLFRKEGQNVTLSCEQNLNHDAMYWYRQDPGQGLRLIYYSQIVNDFQKGDIAEGYSVSREKKESFPLTVTSAQKNPTAFYLCASSPERTNEKLFFGSGTQLSVL.

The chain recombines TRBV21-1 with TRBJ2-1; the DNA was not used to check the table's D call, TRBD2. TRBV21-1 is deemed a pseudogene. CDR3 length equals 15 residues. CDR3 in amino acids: CASSYGTSSRNEQFF. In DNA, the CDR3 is TGTGCCAGCAGCTATGGGACTAGCAGCCGAAATGAGCAGTTCTTC.

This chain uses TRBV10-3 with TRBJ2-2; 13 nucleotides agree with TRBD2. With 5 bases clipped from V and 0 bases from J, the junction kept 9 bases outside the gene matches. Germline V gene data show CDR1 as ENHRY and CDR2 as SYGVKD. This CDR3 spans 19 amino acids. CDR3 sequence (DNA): TGTGCCATCAGTTTCTCCGGGACTAGCGGGACTACGAACACCGGGGAGCTGTTTTTT. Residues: CAISFSGTSGTTNTGELFF.

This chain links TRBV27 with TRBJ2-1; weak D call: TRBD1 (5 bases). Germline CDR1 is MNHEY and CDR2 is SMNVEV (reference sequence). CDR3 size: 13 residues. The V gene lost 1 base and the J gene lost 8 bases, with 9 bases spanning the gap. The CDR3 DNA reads TGTGCCAGCAGTTTATTTGCCAGGGATGAGCAGTTCTTC. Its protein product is CASSLFARDEQFF.

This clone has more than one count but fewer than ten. CDR3 residues: CASSQRRGYQETQYF. Here the CDR3 DNA reads TGCGCCAGCAGTCAGAGGCGGGGCTACCAAGAGACCCAGTACTTC. V usage is TRBV5-1 and J usage is TRBJ2-5; tentative D call: TRBD2 (6 bases). Germline lookup yields CDR1 SGHRS and CDR2 YFSETQ. The CDR3 extends over 15 amino acids. V lost 5 bases and J lost 0, with 14 bases in between.

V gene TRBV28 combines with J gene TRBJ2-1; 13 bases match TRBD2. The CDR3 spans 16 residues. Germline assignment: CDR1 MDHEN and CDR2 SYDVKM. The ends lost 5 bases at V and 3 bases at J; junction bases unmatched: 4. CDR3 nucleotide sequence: TGTGCCAGCAGTGGGACTAGCGGGGCCTTCTACAATGAGCAGTTCTTC. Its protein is CASSGTSGAFYNEQFF. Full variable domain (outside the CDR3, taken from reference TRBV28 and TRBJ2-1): DVKVTQSSRYLVKRTGEKVFLECVQDMDHENMFWYRQDPGLGLRLIYFSYDVKMKEKGDIPEGYSVSREKKERFSLILESASTNQTSMYLCASSGTSGAFYNEQFFGPGTRLTVL.

The CDR3 loop is CASSYTGTSGTDTQYF. CDR3 bases: TGTGCCAGCAGTTACACCGGGACTAGCGGCACAGATACGCAGTATTTT. This chain uses TRBV6-6 with TRBJ2-3; 10 bases are shared with TRBD2. Germline CDR1 and CDR2: MNHNY and SVGAGI (reference sequence). This CDR3 has 16 residues. J gave up 1 base and V 2 bases, and 3 bases lay outside the gene matches.

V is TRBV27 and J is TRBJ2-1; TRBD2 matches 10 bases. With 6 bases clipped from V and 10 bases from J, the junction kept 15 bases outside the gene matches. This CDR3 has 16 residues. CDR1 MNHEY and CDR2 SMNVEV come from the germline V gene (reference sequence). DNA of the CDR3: TGTGCCAGCAGAGGAAAGGGACTAGCGACCACCGTGGAGCAGTTCTTC. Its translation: CASRGKGLATTVEQFF.

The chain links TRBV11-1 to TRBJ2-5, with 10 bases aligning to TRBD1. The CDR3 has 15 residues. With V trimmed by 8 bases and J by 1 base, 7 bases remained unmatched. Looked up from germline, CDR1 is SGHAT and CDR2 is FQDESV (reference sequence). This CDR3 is CASRRDRGSQETQYF. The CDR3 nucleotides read TGTGCCAGCCGCCGGGACAGGGGTTCCCAAGAGACCCAGTACTTC. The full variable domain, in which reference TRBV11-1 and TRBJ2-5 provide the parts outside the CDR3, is EAEVAQSPRYKITEKSQAVAFWCDPISGHATLYWYRQILGQGPELLVQFQDESVVDDSQLPKDRFSAERLKGVDSTLKIQPAELGDSAMYLCASRRDRGSQETQYFGPGTRLLVL.

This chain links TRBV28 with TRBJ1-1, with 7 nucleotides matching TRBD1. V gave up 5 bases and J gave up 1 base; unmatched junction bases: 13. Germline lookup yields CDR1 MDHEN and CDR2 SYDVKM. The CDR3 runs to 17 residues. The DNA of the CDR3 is TGTGCCAGCAGTCCCCTAGGCGCAGGGGGTCGGAACACTGAAGCTTTCTTT. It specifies CASSPLGAGGRNTEAFF.

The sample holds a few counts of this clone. Here the CDR3 reads CASSRAGGNSPLHF. The CDR3 bases are TGCGCCAGCAGCCGTGCGGGGGGGAATTCACCCCTCCACTTT. The V gene is TRBV4-1, the J gene TRBJ1-6, with a possible D match to TRBD1 (5 bases). Germline CDR1 and CDR2: MGHRA and YSYEKL. The V end was cut by 4 bases, the J end by 7 bases, with 11 bases between. The CDR3 is 14 amino acids.

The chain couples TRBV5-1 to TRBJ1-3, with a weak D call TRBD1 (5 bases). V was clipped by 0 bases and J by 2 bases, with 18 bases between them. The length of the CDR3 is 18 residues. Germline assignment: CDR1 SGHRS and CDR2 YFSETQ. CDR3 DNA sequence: TGCGCCAGCAGCTTGGGGGGGGGAAGGCGACAGACTGGAAACACCATATATTTT. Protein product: CASSLGGGRRQTGNTIYF.

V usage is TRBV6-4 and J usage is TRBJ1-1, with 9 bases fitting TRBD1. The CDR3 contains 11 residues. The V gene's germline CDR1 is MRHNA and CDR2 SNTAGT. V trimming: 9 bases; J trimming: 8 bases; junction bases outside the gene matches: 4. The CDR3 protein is CARGQGPEAFF. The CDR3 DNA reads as TGTGCCAGGGGACAGGGACCAGAAGCTTTCTTT.